Sequencing of this T cell receptor beta chain was carried out in a study of CD8+ T cells in alopecia areata. This clone occurred a few times. Antigen: not known. Investigators isolated RNA and reverse transcribed it into cDNA to act as the sequencing template. Profiled with immunoSEQ multiplex PCR; TCRdb holds only in-frame clones, not every one. The sample consists of 150,000 to 200,000 clones, about 54% of them appearing once. This CDR3 has 13 amino acids. V shed 4 bases and J shed 8 bases, with 12 bases lying between them. Isolation of CD4+ and CD8+ T cells from PBMCs was achieved by sorting. General study points: Normal scalp showed lower clonality than lesional scalp, especially alopecia totalis/universalis. Patients shared TCRs less clearly than mice did, possibly owing to HLA. Scalp repertoires also include resident alphabeta T cells from normal skin.

This receptor was identified in a human donor in good health. Sequencing was carried out using CD4+ T cells sorted from blood. The V gene is TRBV23-1, the J gene TRBJ1-3; D call uncertain. TRBV23-1 is marked as an open reading frame, function uncertain. The CDR3 region has the DNA TGCGCCAGCAGTCGCCTTAGTCGGGACACCATATATTTT. This codes for CASSRLSRDTIYF.